A selection of T cell receptor beta chains follows, all from one sample in a study of T cells in Graves' hyperthyroidism and ophthalmopathy. MiXCR, run by TCRdb on the multiplex PCR reads, gives a single entry per CDR3 protein. The sample records around 700,000 distinct CDR3 sequences, approximately 19% being singletons. Sequenced sample: blood. The receptors stem from a woman aged 50 to 65 with Graves' hyperthyroidism that later progressed to Graves' ophthalmopathy. The CDR3 runs from the conserved cysteine through the conserved F or W. A D gene is named only where the DNA matches it firmly. Part of the rows lack a size; the others show once, few, many or a class for expanded clones.

V gene: TRBV12-3/TRBV12-4; D gene: TRBD2; clone size: few; J gene: TRBJ2-5; CDR3 protein: CASSFRGGAFETQYF; CDR3 DNA: TGTGCCAGCAGTTTTCGCGGGGGGGCCTTTGAGACCCAGTACTTC
V gene: TRBV2; D gene: .; clone size: .; J gene: TRBJ1-4; CDR3 protein: CASGPGGFEKLFF; CDR3 DNA: TGTGCCAGCGGTCCCGGGGGGTTTGAAAAACTGTTTTTT
V gene: TRBV7-2; D gene: TRBD2; clone size: many; J gene: TRBJ2-5; CDR3 protein: CASSLVAGGLQETQYF; CDR3 DNA: TGTGCCAGCAGCTTAGTCGCGGGGGGGTTACAAGAGACCCAGTACTTC
V gene: TRBV7-8; D gene: TRBD1; clone size: many; J gene: TRBJ1-6; CDR3 protein: CASSLEDRPTNSPLHF; CDR3 DNA: TGTGCCAGCAGCTTAGAGGACAGGCCAACGAATTCACCCCTCCACTTT
V gene: TRBV9; D gene: .; clone size: few; J gene: TRBJ1-6; CDR3 protein: CASSVGMGAGSPLHF; CDR3 DNA: TGTGCCAGCAGCGTAGGAATGGGCGCGGGTTCACCCCTCCACTTT
V gene: TRBV20-1; D gene: TRBD2; clone size: few; J gene: TRBJ2-5; CDR3 protein: CSATSRRGAGGGETQYF; CDR3 DNA: TGCAGTGCTACGAGCCGCCGAGGAGCGGGGGGGGGAGAGACCCAGTACTTC
V gene: TRBV2; D gene: TRBD1; clone size: many; J gene: TRBJ2-3; CDR3 protein: CASRGQGQSWLTDTQYF; CDR3 DNA: TGTGCCAGCAGGGGACAGGGGCAGTCGTGGCTCACAGATACGCAGTATTTT
V gene: TRBV10-2; D gene: .; clone size: .; J gene: TRBJ2-7; CDR3 protein: CASSEYSGRSYEQYF; CDR3 DNA: TGCGCCAGCAGTGAATATTCCGGGAGATCCTACGAGCAGTACTTC
V gene: TRBV19; D gene: TRBD1; clone size: .; J gene: TRBJ2-3; CDR3 protein: CASNAGQGIDTQYF; CDR3 DNA: TGTGCCAGTAATGCCGGACAGGGAATAGATACGCAGTATTTT
V gene: TRBV6-1; D gene: .; clone size: many; J gene: TRBJ2-2; CDR3 protein: CASNEGLNFAGELFF; CDR3 DNA: TGTGCCAGCAACGAGGGGCTAAACTTTGCCGGGGAGCTGTTTTTT
V gene: TRBV9; D gene: TRBD2; clone size: many; J gene: TRBJ2-3; CDR3 protein: CASSVGGGADTQYF; CDR3 DNA: TGTGCCAGCAGCGTAGGCGGGGGTGCAGATACGCAGTATTTT
V gene: TRBV10-3; D gene: TRBD1; clone size: .; J gene: TRBJ1-5; CDR3 protein: CAIRRQGSLNQPQHF; CDR3 DNA: TGTGCCATCAGACGACAGGGATCATTAAATCAGCCCCAGCATTTT
V gene: TRBV11-2; D gene: .; clone size: many; J gene: TRBJ2-3; CDR3 protein: CASSFRNTDTQYF; CDR3 DNA: TGTGCCAGCAGCTTTCGGAACACAGATACGCAGTATTTT
V gene: TRBV12-3/TRBV12-4; D gene: .; clone size: .; J gene: TRBJ1-5; CDR3 protein: CASTRDNQPQHF; CDR3 DNA: TGTGCCAGCACCCGAGACAATCAGCCCCAGCATTTT
V gene: TRBV6-5; D gene: .; clone size: many; J gene: TRBJ1-2; CDR3 protein: CASSYSQGTAYGYTF; CDR3 DNA: TGTGCCAGCAGTTACTCTCAGGGTACGGCCTATGGCTACACCTTC
V gene: TRBV12-3/TRBV12-4; D gene: .; clone size: .; J gene: TRBJ2-4; CDR3 protein: CASSLRGPAKNIQYF; CDR3 DNA: TGTGCCAGCAGTTTACGGGGGCCAGCCAAAAACATTCAGTACTTC
V gene: TRBV5-1; D gene: .; clone size: .; J gene: TRBJ1-1; CDR3 protein: CASSLALSMNTEAFF; CDR3 DNA: TGCGCCAGCAGCTTGGCCCTCAGCATGAACACTGAAGCTTTCTTT
V gene: TRBV10-3; D gene: .; clone size: .; J gene: TRBJ1-2; CDR3 protein: CAISDDPSGRVGYTF; CDR3 DNA: TGTGCCATCAGTGATGACCCCTCGGGACGAGTAGGCTACACCTTC
V gene: TRBV20-1; D gene: TRBD2; clone size: .; J gene: TRBJ2-7; CDR3 protein: CSARALWSGGSYEQYF; CDR3 DNA: TGCAGTGCTAGAGCCCTCTGGAGCGGGGGCTCCTACGAGCAGTACTTC
V gene: TRBV11-2; D gene: .; clone size: .; J gene: TRBJ2-3; CDR3 protein: CASSRDPKVATQYF; CDR3 DNA: TGTGCCAGCAGCCGGGATCCAAAGGTAGCGACGCAGTATTTT
V gene: TRBV7-6; D gene: .; clone size: few; J gene: TRBJ2-7; CDR3 protein: CASSLSVGSSYEQYF; CDR3 DNA: TGTGCCAGCAGCTTATCCGTGGGGTCCTCCTACGAGCAGTACTTC
V gene: TRBV3-1; D gene: TRBD1; clone size: many; J gene: TRBJ2-1; CDR3 protein: CASSHPGTGGLYEQFF; CDR3 DNA: TGTGCCAGCAGCCATCCCGGGACAGGGGGATTATATGAGCAGTTCTTC
V gene: TRBV12-3/TRBV12-4; D gene: TRBD1; clone size: few; J gene: TRBJ1-1; CDR3 protein: CASSHYGQGVGNTEAFF; CDR3 DNA: TGTGCCAGCAGTCACTACGGACAGGGAGTCGGGAACACTGAAGCTTTCTTT
V gene: TRBV3-1; D gene: .; clone size: many; J gene: TRBJ2-3; CDR3 protein: CASSPRFTDTQYF; CDR3 DNA: TGTGCCAGCAGCCCCCGCTTCACAGATACGCAGTATTTT
V gene: TRBV4-1; D gene: .; clone size: .; J gene: TRBJ2-5; CDR3 protein: CASSQEGQGGETQYF; CDR3 DNA: TGCGCCAGCAGCCAAGAAGGGCAGGGGGGAGAGACCCAGTACTTC
V gene: TRBV11-2; D gene: TRBD1; clone size: .; J gene: TRBJ1-1; CDR3 protein: CASSRTGTGGWINTEAFF; CDR3 DNA: TGTGCCAGCAGCAGGACCGGGACAGGGGGCTGGATCAACACTGAAGCTTTCTTT
V gene: TRBV3-1; D gene: TRBD1; clone size: many; J gene: TRBJ1-2; CDR3 protein: CASSQKQGGRWTNYGYTF; CDR3 DNA: TGTGCCAGCAGCCAGAAACAGGGGGGCCGCTGGACAAACTATGGCTACACCTTC
V gene: TRBV2; D gene: TRBD2; clone size: many; J gene: TRBJ2-1; CDR3 protein: CASSPLTGGIYNEQFF; CDR3 DNA: TGTGCCAGCTCCCCCCTTACGGGGGGGATCTACAATGAGCAGTTCTTC
V gene: TRBV20-1; D gene: TRBD1; clone size: few; J gene: TRBJ1-2; CDR3 protein: CSSQTGNNYGYTF; CDR3 DNA: TGCAGTAGCCAGACAGGGAACAACTATGGCTACACCTTC
V gene: TRBV20-1; D gene: .; clone size: many; J gene: TRBJ1-1; CDR3 protein: CSARTSPDLPGTEAFF; CDR3 DNA: TGCAGTGCTAGAACCAGTCCGGACCTCCCTGGCACTGAAGCTTTCTTT
V gene: TRBV5-4; D gene: TRBD1; clone size: .; J gene: TRBJ1-1; CDR3 protein: CASSPRDRVGMNTEAFF; CDR3 DNA: TGTGCCAGCAGCCCCCGTGACAGGGTCGGGATGAACACTGAAGCTTTCTTT
V gene: TRBV20-1; D gene: .; clone size: .; J gene: TRBJ1-1; CDR3 protein: CSARDRRANTEAFF; CDR3 DNA: TGCAGTGCTAGGGATAGGCGGGCAAACACTGAAGCTTTCTTT
V gene: TRBV27; D gene: .; clone size: .; J gene: TRBJ2-7; CDR3 protein: CASSLFGTLSSHEQYF; CDR3 DNA: TGTGCCAGCAGTTTATTTGGGACCTTAAGCTCCCACGAGCAGTACTTC
V gene: TRBV12-3/TRBV12-4; D gene: .; clone size: many; J gene: TRBJ2-3; CDR3 protein: CASSSQSTDTQYF; CDR3 DNA: TGTGCCAGCAGTTCCCAGAGCACAGATACGCAGTATTTT
V gene: TRBV11-2; D gene: .; clone size: many; J gene: TRBJ1-6; CDR3 protein: CASSYEGSGNSPLHF; CDR3 DNA: TGTGCCAGCAGCTATGAGGGGTCTGGGAATTCACCCCTCCACTTT